This T cell receptor beta chain was recorded in a study of CD8+CD57+ T cells in acquired aplastic anemia. The use of genomic DNA as template underpinned the TCR beta VDJ and CDR3 profiling. Using its own MiXCR run on the reads, TCRdb lists one record per CDR3 protein. This sample has about 40,000 distinct CDR3 sequences, with 60% to 70% found just once. The study, taken as a whole, reports: The study identified twenty-nine CD8+ CDR3 sequences shared by patients and controls.

All patients picked for sequencing had shown, by flow cytometry, an expansion of CD8+CD57+ cells. Worth noting for this clonotype: Antigen: not known.

Sequenced: sorted CD4+, CD8+, or CD8+CD57+ T cells (not recorded which) from PBMCs. This clonotype was obtained from a human donor with aplastic anemia.

CDR3 bases: TGTGCCAGCAGTGCCGGGACAGGGGTCGCAAATGAGCAGTTCTTC. It specifies CASSAGTGVANEQFF. This chain links TRBV6-1 with TRBJ2-1; 10 nucleotides align to TRBD1. Trimming took 4 bases from V and 7 from J; bases not matched to a gene: 7. Germline V gives CDR1 MNHNS, CDR2 SASEGT. CDR3 size: 15 residues.